The rows below give T cell receptor beta chains drawn from one sample of a study of T cells after yellow fever vaccination. TCRdb analysed the 5' RACE reads with MiXCR anew, one entry per CDR3 protein. The table lists under 200,000 distinct CDR3 sequences, approximately 9.9% of them singletons, with 36% in the top ten. Source: CD8+ T cells sorted from PBMCs, taken 15 days after the yellow fever booster vaccination. These receptors all come from a man younger than 35 who received the YFV17D yellow fever vaccine. The CDR3 runs from the conserved cysteine through the conserved F or W. The D gene is left open where the match is weak. Size is omitted from some rows. Given values are once, few, many or a class for expanded clones.

>NA|TRBV5-4|TRBJ2-7|15|NA
TGTGCCAGCAGTCGACGGGGGTATAGGTCCTACGAGCAGTACTTC
CASSRRGYRSYEQYF
>NA|TRBV2|TRBJ1-6|16|few
TGTGCCAGCAGTGCGTCACAGGGCAGGGGCAGTTCACCCCTCCACTTT
CASSASQGRGSSPLHF
>TRBD1|TRBV7-9|TRBJ1-1|14|NA
TGTGCCAGCAGCTCAGAACAGGGGGGGATTGAAGCTTTCTTT
CASSSEQGGIEAFF
>NA|TRBV4-1|TRBJ2-1|13|few
TGCGCCAGCAGGGGGGGCCTGGTGAATGAGCAGTTCTTC
CASRGGLVNEQFF
>NA|TRBV12-3/TRBV12-4|TRBJ2-5|16|many
TGTGCCAGCAGACAAAATTTGGGGGGGGCCCAAGAGACCCAGTACTTC
CASRQNLGGAQETQYF
>NA|TRBV20-1|TRBJ2-5|15|many
TGCAGTGCTAGTACGGGTCTAGGTGACGGAGCGACCCAGTACTTC
CSASTGLGDGATQYF
>NA|TRBV3-1|TRBJ1-1|17|few
TGTGCCAGCAGCCAAGATTGGCGGGACATACGGAACACTGAAGCTTTCTTT
CASSQDWRDIRNTEAFF
>NA|TRBV7-8|TRBJ1-1|15|NA
TGTGCCAGCAGCTTAGGCAGGACGGTGAACACTGAAGCTTTCTTT
CASSLGRTVNTEAFF
>NA|TRBV20-1|TRBJ2-7|15|many
TGCAGTGCTAGAGAGGAGCTAACGCTTTGGGACGAGCAGTACTTC
CSAREELTLWDEQYF
>NA|TRBV27|TRBJ1-5|14|few
TGTGCCAGCAGTTTATTAGGGGGAAATCAGCCCCAGCATTTT
CASSLLGGNQPQHF
>NA|TRBV24-1|TRBJ2-1|16|NA
TGTGCCACCAGTGATTTTATAGTAGGACGTGGGAATGAGCAGTTCTTC
CATSDFIVGRGNEQFF
>NA|TRBV11-2|TRBJ2-5|11|few
TGTGCCAGCAGGATTTTAGAGACCCAGTACTTC
CASRILETQYF
>NA|TRBV9|TRBJ1-6|13|once
TGTGCCAGCAGTGGATCTCAGGGGACACCCCTCCACTTT
CASSGSQGTPLHF
>NA|TRBV4-1|TRBJ2-3|15|few
TGCGCCAGCAGCCAAGATTCACAGATTACAGATACGCAGTATTTT
CASSQDSQITDTQYF
>TRBD2|TRBV6-4|TRBJ2-3|15|NA
TGTGCCAGCAGTACTAGCGGGGGGGCCGCAGATACGCAGTATTTT
CASSTSGGAADTQYF
>TRBD2|TRBV27|TRBJ2-1|15|NA
TGTGCCAGCAGTTCCCGCAGCGGGGCGCGCAATGAGCAGTTCTTC
CASSSRSGARNEQFF
>NA|TRBV9|TRBJ1-4|15|few
TGTGCCAGCATCAGCTCGGGGACCCTCGGTCAAAAACTGTTTTTT
CASISSGTLGQKLFF
>NA|TRBV4-3|TRBJ1-5|13|NA
TGCGCCAGCAGCCAAGGGTTCGGGGGGCCCCAGCATTTT
CASSQGFGGPQHF
>NA|TRBV20-1|TRBJ1-2|17|few
TGCAGTGCTAGAGGGCTAGACAGGTTCCATTCTAACTATGGCTACACCTTC
CSARGLDRFHSNYGYTF
>TRBD2|TRBV20-1|TRBJ2-1|14|many
TGCAGTGCTAGCCTAGCGGGGGCCACGGGAGAGCAGTTCTTC
CSASLAGATGEQFF
>TRBD1|TRBV6-2/TRBV6-3|TRBJ2-7|17|few
TGTGCCAGCAGTTTATATGGGGCCACAGGGGATGCCTACGAGCAGTACTTC
CASSLYGATGDAYEQYF
>NA|TRBV4-1|TRBJ2-7|16|NA
TGCGCCAGCAGCCAAGAGGTCGGCGAGGGGTCCTTGGAGCAGTACTTC
CASSQEVGEGSLEQYF
>NA|TRBV4-1|TRBJ1-1|18|NA
TGCGCCAGCAGCGAAGGTCCCCGCGGCCGGTCAGTAGAGGCTGAAGCTTTCTTT
CASSEGPRGRSVEAEAFF
>TRBD2|TRBV15|TRBJ2-1|18|few
TGTGCCACCAGCCCGATCCTTGTGGGACTAGCGTTCGACAATGAGCAGTTCTTC
CATSPILVGLAFDNEQFF
>NA|TRBV7-2|TRBJ1-5|13|NA
TGTGCCAGCAGTCCCGGGACGGAGAGGACCCAGCATTTT
CASSPGTERTQHF
>TRBD2|TRBV6-5|TRBJ2-1|15|NA
TGTGCCAGCAGTACTACTAGCGGGGGCAAAGATGAGCAGTTCTTC
CASSTTSGGKDEQFF
>TRBD1|TRBV20-1|TRBJ2-5|14|NA
TGCAGTGGCACGATACAGGGGGCGCGGATAACCCAGTACTTC
CSGTIQGARITQYF
>TRBD1|TRBV20-1|TRBJ1-2|14|few
TGCAGTGCTAGGCGGACAGGTCTCAACTATGGCTACACCTTC
CSARRTGLNYGYTF
>TRBD2|TRBV5-1|TRBJ2-3|15|few
TGCGCCAGCAGCTTGTTCGGGACTAGCAGAGATACGCAGTATTTT
CASSLFGTSRDTQYF
>NA|TRBV19|TRBJ2-3|14|NA
TGTGCCAGTAGTATCGGGGCGAGCGCAGATACGCAGTATTTT
CASSIGASADTQYF
>TRBD1|TRBV14|TRBJ1-2|16|few
TGTGCCAGCAGCCAAGATCGTCGGGGGGGACAGAATGGCTACACCTTC
CASSQDRRGGQNGYTF
>TRBD1|TRBV29-1|TRBJ1-1|13|NA
TGCAGCGCCGTCAGGACAGGGGTGATTGAAGCTTTCTTT
CSAVRTGVIEAFF
>NA|TRBV4-1|TRBJ2-7|15|NA
TGCGCCAGCAGCCAAGATACCCGGGAACCCTACGAGCAGTACTTC
CASSQDTREPYEQYF
>NA|TRBV7-2|TRBJ1-5|14|NA
TGTGCCAGCGGGTGGACAGCCGGCTATCAGCCCCAGCATTTT
CASGWTAGYQPQHF
>TRBD1|TRBV7-8|TRBJ2-2|16|NA
TGTGCCAGCAGCTACTGGGACAGGGATTACACCGGGGAGCTGTTTTTT
CASSYWDRDYTGELFF
>NA|TRBV12-5|TRBJ1-1|14|few
TGTGCTAGTGGTTCGGAAGGACCTTACACTGAAGCTTTCTTT
CASGSEGPYTEAFF
>NA|TRBV9|TRBJ2-2|14|NA
TGTGCCAGCAGCGTAGGTTCCGGTCGCCGGGAGCTGTTTTTT
CASSVGSGRRELFF
>TRBD1|TRBV20-1|TRBJ2-1|16|few
TGCAGTGCTAGAGATGCTGGGACAGGGGAACACAATGAGCAGTTCTTC
CSARDAGTGEHNEQFF
>NA|TRBV7-9|TRBJ2-3|16|few
TGTGCCAGCAGCTTAGAATCCCGGGGTCGCACAGATACGCAGTATTTT
CASSLESRGRTDTQYF
>TRBD2|TRBV11-3|TRBJ2-3|16|few
TGTGCCAGCAGCCATAGCGGGGGTATGGGTAGAGATACGCAGTATTTT
CASSHSGGMGRDTQYF
>NA|TRBV4-1|TRBJ1-1|15|many
TGCGCCAGCAGCCAGTGGGGCCATGGTGACACTGAAGCTTTCTTT
CASSQWGHGDTEAFF
>NA|TRBV10-3|TRBJ1-5|13|many
TGTGCCATCAAGGACACGGAATATCAGCCCCAGCATTTT
CAIKDTEYQPQHF
>TRBD1|TRBV9|TRBJ2-1|16|NA
TGTGCCAGCAGCGTAGTTCCGGGACAGACGTACAATGAGCAGTTCTTC
CASSVVPGQTYNEQFF
>NA|TRBV3-2|TRBJ1-5|15|few
TGTGCCAGCAGCCAGGCACGGGCCCGCAATCAGCCCCAGCATTTT
CASSQARARNQPQHF
>NA|TRBV5-4|TRBJ2-1|16|NA
TGTGCCAGCAGCTATTCCGGGACGGGAATCTACAATGAGCAGTTCTTC
CASSYSGTGIYNEQFF
>NA|TRBV7-7|TRBJ2-5|14|NA
TGTGCTAGCAGCTTAGGCGCGGGGGCAGAGACCCAGTACTTC
CASSLGAGAETQYF
>NA|TRBV5-1|TRBJ1-1|16|few
TGCGCCAGCACCGAGAGAACCGGGACACCGGACACTGAAGCTTTCTTT
CASTERTGTPDTEAFF
>NA|TRBV4-1|TRBJ2-5|16|few
TGCGCCAGCAGCCAAGGACAAAGCAGGGGCGGGGAGACCCAGTACTTC
CASSQGQSRGGETQYF
>NA|TRBV5-1|TRBJ2-1|13|few
TGCGCCAGCAGTCTCGGGATTTTCAATGAGCAGTTCTTC
CASSLGIFNEQFF
>TRBD1|TRBV6-5|TRBJ2-5|14|many
TGTGCCAGCGGCATACAGGGGTACCAAGAGACCCAGTACTTC
CASGIQGYQETQYF